This is a list of T cell receptor beta chains from one sample in a study of molecular identifiers for immune sequencing clone quantification. Using its own MiXCR run on the PCR reads, TCRdb lists one record per CDR3 protein. The sample includes about 630,000 distinct CDR3 sequences, over 25% of them seen just once. Material: naive CD8+ T cells from blood, with Jurkat cell RNA spiked in. These receptors all come from a human donor in good health. Some libraries in this study had Jurkat cell RNA spiked in. The CDR3 runs from the conserved cysteine through the conserved F or W. The order of the fields is V gene, clone size, J gene, D gene, CDR3 protein, CDR3 DNA. D genes are given only for firm matches. Clone size is stated in some rows and not others, as once, few, many or a class when expanded.

TRBV12-5	NA	TRBJ2-7	TRBD1	CASGFTGGEQYF	TGTGCTAGTGGTTTCACAGGGGGCGAGCAGTACTTC
TRBV6-1	NA	TRBJ2-7	NA	CASRPQVVAPVHEQYF	TGTGCCAGCAGGCCCCAGGTCGTAGCGCCCGTCCACGAGCAGTACTTC
TRBV13	few	TRBJ1-2	TRBD1	CASSLVTGQNYGYTF	TGTGCCAGCAGCTTGGTGACAGGGCAAAACTATGGCTACACCTTC
TRBV27	NA	TRBJ2-2	NA	CASSLGKWDTGGLFF	TGTGCCAGCAGTTTAGGGAAGTGGGACACCGGGGGGCTGTTTTTT
TRBV27	many	TRBJ1-1	NA	CASSFSVNTEAFF	TGTGCCAGCAGCTTCTCCGTGAACACTGAAGCTTTCTTT
TRBV21-1	NA	TRBJ2-6	NA	CASSKGGANVLTF	TGTGCCAGCAGCAAAGGTGGGGCCAACGTCCTGACTTTC
TRBV28	few	TRBJ2-2	NA	CASSSNGAGGELFF	TGTGCCAGCAGTTCCAACGGCGCGGGCGGGGAGCTGTTTTTT
TRBV7-2	many	TRBJ2-7	NA	CASSFVLVEGEQYF	TGTGCCAGCAGCTTTGTACTCGTTGAGGGCGAGCAGTACTTC
TRBV6-1	NA	TRBJ1-2	TRBD1	CASSRGQESYGYTF	TGTGCCAGCAGTAGAGGACAGGAAAGCTATGGCTACACCTTC
TRBV6-6	NA	TRBJ2-7	NA	CASSGRGAGKSYEQYF	TGTGCCAGCAGCGGCAGGGGCGCAGGAAAATCCTACGAGCAGTACTTC
TRBV12-3/TRBV12-4	NA	TRBJ2-5	TRBD2	CASSLAGRGTQYF	TGTGCCAGCAGTCTAGCGGGGAGAGGGACCCAGTACTTC
TRBV7-7	many	TRBJ1-5	NA	CASSLRFRNQPQHF	TGTGCCAGCAGCTTACGTTTCAGGAATCAGCCCCAGCATTTT
TRBV12-3/TRBV12-4	once	TRBJ2-2	NA	CASSFESVLRGELFF	TGTGCCAGCAGTTTCGAGTCGGTCCTTCGAGGGGAGCTGTTTTTT
TRBV9	many	TRBJ2-3	TRBD2	CASSAASGGAADTQYF	TGTGCCAGCAGCGCCGCTAGCGGGGGGGCGGCAGATACGCAGTATTTT
TRBV6-5	NA	TRBJ1-5	TRBD1	CASRLGQGQNQPQHF	TGTGCCAGCAGACTCGGACAGGGACAAAATCAGCCCCAGCATTTT
TRBV30	many	TRBJ2-7	NA	CAWSVLGGGTLYEQYF	TGTGCCTGGAGTGTACTTGGGGGGGGCACTCTTTACGAGCAGTACTTC
TRBV7-9	NA	TRBJ2-3	NA	CASSFPNTQYF	TGTGCCAGCAGCTTCCCTAATACGCAGTATTTT
TRBV4-1	NA	TRBJ1-6	NA	CASSQGRDTGNSPLHF	TGCGCCAGCAGCCAAGGCCGGGACACGGGCAATTCACCCCTCCACTTT
TRBV6-2/TRBV6-3	many	TRBJ1-1	NA	CASSYSTVMNTEAFF	TGTGCCAGCAGTTACTCGACAGTGATGAACACTGAAGCTTTCTTT
TRBV28	few	TRBJ2-1	TRBD2	CASSLGGLAGVTYNEQFF	TGTGCCAGCAGTTTAGGTGGACTAGCGGGAGTAACTTACAATGAGCAGTTCTTC
TRBV27	NA	TRBJ2-7	NA	CASSFGQGNYEQYF	TGTGCCAGCAGTTTTGGGCAGGGGAACTACGAGCAGTACTTC
TRBV7-9	many	TRBJ2-7	NA	CASSLALQNGVMF	TGTGCCAGCAGCTTAGCCCTACAGAATGGCGTAATGTTC
TRBV27	few	TRBJ2-7	NA	CASSLSSRAEQYF	TGTGCCAGCAGTTTATCGAGCAGGGCCGAGCAGTACTTC
TRBV28	many	TRBJ2-7	NA	CASSPRTPLPEQYF	TGTGCCAGCAGCCCAAGGACCCCCCTTCCCGAGCAGTACTTC
TRBV29-1	many	TRBJ2-3	NA	CSVAGTSTDTQYF	TGCAGCGTAGCCGGGACTAGCACAGATACGCAGTATTTT
TRBV19	NA	TRBJ2-7	NA	CASSWSYTYEQYF	TGTGCCAGTAGTTGGAGCTACACCTACGAGCAGTACTTC
TRBV6-2/TRBV6-3	NA	TRBJ2-7	TRBD2	CASSFAGGLSYEQYF	TGTGCCAGCAGTTTTGCGGGGGGCCTCTCCTACGAGCAGTACTTC
TRBV30	NA	TRBJ2-7	NA	CAWSVGSDEQYF	TGTGCCTGGAGTGTAGGCTCGGACGAGCAGTACTTC
TRBV28	NA	TRBJ2-1	NA	CATTFSSYNEQFF	TGTGCCACCACCTTCAGCAGCTACAATGAGCAGTTCTTC
TRBV19	many	TRBJ2-7	TRBD1	CASSTGQVEYEQYF	TGTGCCAGTAGTACCGGACAGGTGGAGTACGAGCAGTACTTC
TRBV29-1	many	TRBJ2-7	TRBD1	CSVVQTGFYEQYF	TGCAGCGTTGTGCAGACAGGGTTCTACGAGCAGTACTTC
TRBV11-2	many	TRBJ2-7	NA	CASSLGAGPYEQYF	TGTGCCAGCAGTTTAGGAGCGGGCCCCTACGAGCAGTACTTC
TRBV7-9	NA	TRBJ2-5	NA	CASSLSLEGETQYF	TGTGCCAGCAGCTTATCACTAGAGGGGGAGACCCAGTACTTC
TRBV12-3/TRBV12-4	many	TRBJ2-3	NA	CASSLESRRDTQYF	TGTGCCAGCAGTTTAGAGTCCCGGAGAGATACGCAGTATTTT
TRBV5-1	once	TRBJ2-3	TRBD2	CTSSLTSGTDTQYF	TGCACCAGCAGCTTAACTAGCGGAACAGATACGCAGTATTTT
TRBV3-1	NA	TRBJ1-2	NA	CASSQEMNKGYGYTF	TGTGCCAGCAGCCAAGAGATGAACAAAGGCTATGGCTACACCTTC
TRBV5-1	many	TRBJ2-5	NA	CASSLEQVGIQETQYF	TGCGCCAGCAGCTTGGAACAGGTGGGGATCCAAGAGACCCAGTACTTC
TRBV30	many	TRBJ2-7	TRBD1	CAWRDSRTGISYEQYF	TGTGCCTGGAGGGACTCGAGGACAGGGATATCCTACGAGCAGTACTTC
TRBV28	many	TRBJ2-4	NA	CASTLVTGSHIQYF	TGTGCCAGCACTTTGGTAACAGGGTCCCACATTCAGTACTTC
TRBV5-6	few	TRBJ2-2	NA	CASSPSQAGELFF	TGTGCCAGCAGCCCCAGTCAGGCCGGGGAGCTGTTTTTT
TRBV10-3	many	TRBJ2-5	TRBD2	CAISATSGKETQYF	TGTGCCATCAGTGCGACTAGCGGGAAAGAGACCCAGTACTTC
TRBV4-3	few	TRBJ2-7	NA	CASSQDRGPLYEQYF	TGCGCCAGCAGCCAAGACAGGGGCCCTCTCTACGAGCAGTACTTC
TRBV2	many	TRBJ2-3	TRBD2	CASSKGVAGATDTQYF	TGTGCCAGCAGTAAAGGGGTAGCGGGGGCCACAGATACGCAGTATTTT
TRBV5-1	many	TRBJ2-5	NA	CASSLYQETQYF	TGCGCCAGCAGCCTGTACCAAGAGACCCAGTACTTC
TRBV19	NA	TRBJ2-2	TRBD1	CASSTGTGLTGELFF	TGTGCCAGTAGTACCGGGACAGGGCTAACCGGGGAGCTGTTTTTT
TRBV5-3	NA	TRBJ2-1	TRBD2	CATGLAASSSYNEQFF	TGTGCCACGGGACTAGCGGCGTCGAGCTCCTACAATGAGCAGTTCTTC
TRBV12-3/TRBV12-4	once	TRBJ2-2	NA	CASNLLGEAGELFF	TGTGCCAGCAACCTTCTCGGGGAGGCGGGGGAGCTGTTTTTT
TRBV27	many	TRBJ2-5	NA	CASSLLSPSVQETQYF	TGTGCCAGCAGTCTTTTATCACCCTCAGTGCAAGAGACCCAGTACTTC
TRBV30	many	TRBJ2-2	NA	CAWSVGNTGELFF	TGTGCCTGGAGTGTGGGGAACACCGGGGAGCTGTTTTTT
TRBV4-3	many	TRBJ2-1	NA	CASSPEDYGSYNEQFF	TGCGCCAGCAGCCCGGAGGACTACGGATCGTACAATGAGCAGTTCTTC